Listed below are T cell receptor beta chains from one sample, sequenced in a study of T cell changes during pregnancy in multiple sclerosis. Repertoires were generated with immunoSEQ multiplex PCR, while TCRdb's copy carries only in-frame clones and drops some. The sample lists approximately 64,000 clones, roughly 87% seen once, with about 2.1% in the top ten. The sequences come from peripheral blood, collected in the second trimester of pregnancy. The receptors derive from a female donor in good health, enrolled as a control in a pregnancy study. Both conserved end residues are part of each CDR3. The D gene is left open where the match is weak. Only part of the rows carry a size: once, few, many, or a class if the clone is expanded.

CASSPGGLEGTQYF	TGTGCCAGCTCACCGGGCGGACTAGAAGGGACCCAGTACTTC	TRBD2	TRBJ2-5	TRBV18	-
CSVRHSGSEKLFF	TGCAGCGTCCGTCACTCGGGTAGTGAAAAACTGTTTTTT	-	TRBJ1-4	TRBV29-1	-
CAWSVLGGLRDTQYF	TGTGCCTGGAGTGTATTAGGGGGCCTCCGAGATACGCAGTATTTT	TRBD1	TRBJ2-3	TRBV30	-
CASSLLGRVREETQYF	TGCGCCAGCAGCTTGTTGGGTCGGGTTCGGGAAGAGACCCAGTACTTC	-	TRBJ2-5	TRBV5-1	-
CASSTTRTSGRADEQFF	TGTGCCAGCAGTACAACCAGGACTAGCGGGAGGGCCGATGAGCAGTTCTTC	TRBD2	TRBJ2-1	TRBV7-9	-
CASSYQINTEAFF	TGTGCCAGCAGCTACCAAATTAACACTGAAGCTTTCTTT	-	TRBJ1-1	TRBV27	-
CATSIGWGVETQYF	TGTGCCACCAGCATTGGGTGGGGGGTCGAGACCCAGTACTTC	-	TRBJ2-5	TRBV15	few
CSAGGTEAFF	TGCAGTGCAGGCGGGACTGAAGCTTTCTTT	-	TRBJ1-1	TRBV20-1	few
CAISESYPGGSEQYF	TGTGCCATCAGTGAGTCGTATCCAGGGGGCTCCGAGCAGTACTTC	TRBD1	TRBJ2-7	TRBV10-3	-
CASSGGTGEYNEQFF	TGTGCCAGTAGTGGTGGGACAGGAGAGTACAATGAGCAGTTCTTC	TRBD1	TRBJ2-1	TRBV19	few
CASSPDRDREAFF	TGTGCCAGCTCACCGGACCGGGACAGAGAAGCTTTCTTT	TRBD1	TRBJ1-1	TRBV18	-
CASSQGWSEEQYF	TGTGCCAGTAGTCAGGGGTGGTCGGAGGAGCAGTACTTC	-	TRBJ2-7	TRBV19	-
CASYATNEKLFF	TGTGCCAGCTATGCAACTAATGAAAAACTGTTTTTT	-	TRBJ1-4	TRBV2	-
CASSLWQYGYTF	TGTGCCAGCAGCTTATGGCAGTATGGCTACACCTTC	-	TRBJ1-2	TRBV7-9	-
CASSWDRLSHPKLFF	TGTGCCAGCAGTTGGGACAGGCTCAGTCACCCCAAACTGTTTTTT	TRBD1	TRBJ1-4	TRBV2	-
CASSLRQVITGELFF	TGTGCCAGCAGCTTACGACAGGTGATCACCGGGGAGCTGTTTTTT	-	TRBJ2-2	TRBV5-4	-
CASSRDRQGEAFF	TGTGCCAGCAGCCGCGACCGACAGGGCGAAGCTTTCTTT	TRBD1	TRBJ1-1	TRBV6-5	-
CASSFHSRAFF	TGTGCCAGCAGCTTTCACTCCAGGGCTTTCTTT	-	TRBJ1-1	TRBV21-1	-
CASRRDLGGEYF	TGTGCCAGCAGGCGGGACCTGGGCGGGGAGTACTTC	-	TRBJ2-7	TRBV2	-
CSVLGQGVTYEQYF	TGCAGCGTTCTAGGACAGGGGGTAACCTACGAGCAGTACTTC	TRBD1	TRBJ2-7	TRBV29-1	-
CAWSVHSNTEAFF	TGTGCCTGGAGTGTTCACTCGAACACTGAAGCTTTCTTT	-	TRBJ1-1	TRBV30	few
CASSPPAVASNEQFF	TGTGCCAGCAGCCCCCCTGCGGTAGCTAGCAATGAGCAGTTCTTC	-	TRBJ2-1	TRBV21-1	-
CASSKKEGADPTNYCTDTQYF	TGTGCCAGCAGCAAAAAAGAGGGGGCGGACCCTACCAATTACTGCACAGATACGCAGTATTTT	-	TRBJ2-3	TRBV21-1	once
CAISEAGGNEQFF	TGTGCCATCAGTGAAGCAGGGGGGAATGAGCAGTTCTTC	-	TRBJ2-1	TRBV10-3	-
CASSEVAGGGDKWFF	TGTGCCAGCAGTGAAGTGGCCGGCGGGGGCGACAAATGGTTCTTC	-	TRBJ2-1	TRBV6-4	-
CASSYPGGNTEAFF	TGTGCCAGCAGTTATCCAGGGGGAAACACTGAAGCTTTCTTT	TRBD1	TRBJ1-1	TRBV6-5	once
CASSATPSGSSHEQYF	TGTGCCAGCAGCGCCACTCCTAGCGGGAGCTCCCACGAGCAGTACTTC	TRBD2	TRBJ2-7	TRBV9	once
CATGDRIYGYTF	TGTGCCACCGGAGACAGGATCTATGGCTACACCTTC	-	TRBJ1-2	TRBV9	-
CASSPQGTEAFF	TGTGCCAGCAGTCCCCAGGGCACTGAAGCTTTCTTT	-	TRBJ1-1	TRBV28	-
CASSGSGVATNEKLFF	TGTGCCAGCAGTGGAAGCGGGGTTGCAACTAATGAAAAACTGTTTTTT	-	TRBJ1-4	TRBV6-1	-
CASSPGRGAPEAFF	TGTGCCAGCAGCCCGGGGCGGGGTGCCCCTGAAGCTTTCTTT	-	TRBJ1-1	TRBV5-4	-
CASSVGPGLLAETQYF	TGTGCCAGCAGCGTGGGGCCGGGACTACTAGCGGAGACCCAGTACTTC	TRBD2	TRBJ2-5	TRBV9	-
CASSSNPGASGTGELFF	TGCGCCAGCAGCTCCAACCCTGGGGCTAGCGGGACCGGGGAGCTGTTTTTT	TRBD2	TRBJ2-2	TRBV5-1	-
CASSEGPGGGAQETQYF	TGTGCCAGCAGTGAAGGGCCGGGTGGAGGGGCCCAAGAGACCCAGTACTTC	-	TRBJ2-5	TRBV6-1	few
CASSIQREPTDTQYF	TGTGCCAGTAGTATCCAGCGGGAACCCACAGATACGCAGTATTTT	TRBD2	TRBJ2-3	TRBV19	-
CASSQASGTYEQYF	TGTGCCAGCAGCCAAGCTAGCGGAACCTACGAGCAGTACTTC	TRBD2	TRBJ2-7	TRBV14	once
CASSARAGAADTQYF	TGTGCCAGCAGCGCCCGGGCGGGGGCAGCAGATACGCAGTATTTT	-	TRBJ2-3	TRBV6-4	-
CASSVGILAGHHYEQYF	TGTGCCAGCAGCGTAGGAATCCTAGCGGGGCATCACTACGAGCAGTACTTC	TRBD2	TRBJ2-7	TRBV9	-
CASSSGQGRRVFEQYF	TGTGCCAGCAGTTCGGGACAGGGAAGGAGGGTTTTCGAGCAGTACTTC	TRBD1	TRBJ2-7	TRBV28	once